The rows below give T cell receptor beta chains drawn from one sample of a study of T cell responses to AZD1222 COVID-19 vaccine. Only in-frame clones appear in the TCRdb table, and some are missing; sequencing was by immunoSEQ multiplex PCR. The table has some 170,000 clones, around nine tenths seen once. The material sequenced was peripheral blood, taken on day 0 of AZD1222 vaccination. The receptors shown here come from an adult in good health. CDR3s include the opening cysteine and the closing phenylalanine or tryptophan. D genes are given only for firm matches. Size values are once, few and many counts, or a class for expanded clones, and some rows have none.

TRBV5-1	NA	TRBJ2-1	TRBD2	TGCGCCAGCAACCGCCCAGGGCAGGGAGGGAATGAGCAGTTCTTC	CASNRPGQGGNEQFF
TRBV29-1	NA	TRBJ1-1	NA	TGCAGCTCAAAGGGGCAGGGGAGCATGAACACTGAAGCTTTCTTT	CSSKGQGSMNTEAFF
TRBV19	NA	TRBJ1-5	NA	TGTGCCAGTAGTCAACAGGGAGGGGATCAGCCCCAGCATTTT	CASSQQGGDQPQHF
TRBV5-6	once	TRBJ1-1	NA	TGTGCCAGCAGTTTATTGAACACTGAAGCTTTCTTT	CASSLLNTEAFF
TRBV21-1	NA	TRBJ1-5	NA	TGTGCCAGCATATTGAGGGGTTACAATCAGCCCCAGCATTTT	CASILRGYNQPQHF
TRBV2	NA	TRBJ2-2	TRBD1	TGTGCCAGCGGTTCCGGGACAGAGGGCGGGGAGCTGTTTTTT	CASGSGTEGGELFF
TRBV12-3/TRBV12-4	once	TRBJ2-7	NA	TGTGCCAGCAGTTCGGCAGCGGACTACGAGCAGTACTTC	CASSSAADYEQYF
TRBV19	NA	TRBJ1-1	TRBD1	TGTGCCAGTCGACAGGGGATCGGCACTGAAGCTTTCTTT	CASRQGIGTEAFF
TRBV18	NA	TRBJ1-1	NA	TGTGCCAGCTCACCGGGGTTGGAGGCTGAAGCTTTCTTT	CASSPGLEAEAFF
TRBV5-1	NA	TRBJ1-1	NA	TGCGCCAGCAGCTTGGAAGAGGGGAACACTGAAGCTTTCTTT	CASSLEEGNTEAFF